This TCR beta chain was sequenced in a study of post-analysis software for immune sequencing data. Turning to the study itself: The courses of disease that were included comprised relapsing-remitting, secondary progressive and progressive-relapsing multiple sclerosis.

Study-wide results and limits: Higher frequency in patients than in controls was seen for a handful of TRBV segments, with TRBV5-6, TRBV5-1 and TRBV20-1 among them. Samples prepared in the same batch strongly co-clustered by F measure. Those with multiple sclerosis, the patient group, showed significantly lower normalized Chao1 diversity than controls.

V dropped 4 bases and J dropped 4 bases, with 24 bases sitting between them. This CDR3 has 17 amino acids. In germline, CDR1 is SGHRS, CDR2 YFSETQ. Turning to this clonotype: Its target is not known.

Researchers reported that TCR beta cDNA libraries carried unique molecular identifiers. Researchers reported roughly 0.5 million cDNA molecules coming from approximately 0.91 to 9.4 million T cells. A single record per CDR3 protein comes from TCRdb applying MiXCR to the PCR reads. The sample has roughly 870,000 distinct CDR3 sequences, 53% seen once. The sequenced sample was blood. The chain joins TRBV5-1 to TRBJ2-7; TRBD2 might be the D (6 bases). The clonotype comes from a girl aged 5-17 years with multiple sclerosis. The CDR3 DNA follows: TGCGCCAGCAGCCCGAGGGCAGGGAGGCTACAAGATTACGAGCAGTACTTC. Its protein is CASSPRAGRLQDYEQYF.